Presented here are 23 T cell receptor beta chains from one specimen sequenced in a study of T-cell memory formation after mild COVID-19. Each CDR3 protein is one row after TCRdb ran MiXCR on the 5' RACE reads. This table holds around 140,000 distinct CDR3 sequences, 5.5% to 7% found once. The specimen sequenced was PBMCs or a T cell subset sorted from them (not recorded which). The receptors here all came from an adult woman who had mild COVID-19 (a few samples of this study predate the infection). Cell type and time point are not known.

This clonotype appeared many times. The rearrangement joins TRBV3-1 to TRBJ2-7, with 12 nucleotides matching TRBD1. The germline CDR1 and CDR2 sequences are LGHDT and YNNKEL (reference sequence). After removal of 0 bases from V and 5 bases from J, the junction contained 5 bases not matched to a gene. This CDR3 spans 16 amino acids. CDR3 DNA: TGTGCCAGCAGCCAAGACCCCGGGACAGGGGGCGACGAGCAGTACTTC. It codes for CASSQDPGTGGDEQYF.

The genes are TRBV7-3 and TRBJ2-1, with 10 bases aligning to TRBD2. This CDR3 contains 15 residues. Germline loops: CDR1 SGHTA, CDR2 FQGTGA. Trimming took 5 bases from V and 4 from J; bases not matched to a gene: 5. The CDR3 loop reads CASSPALAGYNEQFF. In nucleotides, the CDR3 is TGTGCCAGCAGCCCGGCACTAGCGGGGTACAATGAGCAGTTCTTC.

The J gene is TRBJ2-7, the V gene TRBV7-9; perhaps TRBD1 as D (5 bases). This CDR3 is built from 15 residues. Germline V lookup: CDR1 SEHNR, CDR2 FQNEAQ (reference sequence). Trimming cost V 0 bases and J 1 base, with 10 bases left between them. CDR3 nucleotides: TGTGCCAGCAGCTTAGCAGGGGATGCTTCCTACGAGCAGTACTTC. Its protein product is CASSLAGDASYEQYF.

The J gene is TRBJ2-4, the V gene TRBV7-2; no clear D. CDR3 length: 13 amino acids. The V end was cut by 5 bases, the J end by 2 bases, with 7 bases between. CDR1 is SGHTA and CDR2 is FQGNSA in the germline V gene. CDR3 loop: CASSLSTKNIQYF. The CDR3 nucleotides read TGTGCCAGCAGCCTGTCGACCAAAAACATTCAGTACTTC.

In its sample, this clonotype is medium-sized. The chain couples TRBV10-3 to TRBJ1-5; tentatively, D is TRBD1 (5 bases). Germline CDR1 is ENHRY and CDR2 is SYGVKD. The CDR3 runs to 15 residues. The V end was cut by 4 bases, the J end by 0 bases, with 10 bases between. DNA of the CDR3: TGTGCCATCAGTGTGGGGGAATTTAGCAATCAGCCCCAGCATTTT. This codes for CAISVGEFSNQPQHF.

The genes are TRBV18 and TRBJ2-2, with D possibly TRBD1 on 6 matching bases. Germline V gene lookup returns CDR1 KGHSH and CDR2 LQKENI. This CDR3 region has 16 residues. Trimming stripped 4 bases from V and 4 bases from J, with 16 bases between. The chain's CDR3 is CASSQAGAPGTGELFF. DNA for the CDR3: TGTGCCAGCTCACAGGCAGGGGCTCCGGGCACCGGGGAGCTGTTTTTT.

The table lists this clonotype with a few counts. This chain links TRBV18 with TRBJ2-2; 10 bases match TRBD2. CDR3 size: 16 residues. V trimming: 2 bases; J trimming: 0 bases; junction bases outside the gene matches: 0. Looked up from germline, CDR1 is KGHSH and CDR2 is LQKENI. The CDR3 here is CASSPGLAANTGELFF. In nucleotides, the CDR3 is TGTGCCAGCTCACCAGGACTAGCGGCGAACACCGGGGAGCTGTTTTTT. The whole variable domain, filled in from reference TRBV18 and TRBJ2-2, reads NAGVMQNPRHLVRRRGQEARLRCSPMKGHSHVYWYRQLPEEGLKFMVYLQKENIIDESGMPKERFSAEFPKEGPSILRIQQVVRGDSAAYFCASSPGLAANTGELFFGEGSRLTVL.

The gene calls are TRBV19 and TRBJ1-1; no definite D call. Trimming pared 7 bases from V and 0 bases from J, leaving 6 bases between. The CDR3 extends over 12 amino acids. In germline, CDR1 is LNHDA, CDR2 SQIVND (reference sequence). Here the CDR3 DNA reads TGTGCCAGTAAAGAGATGAACACTGAAGCTTTCTTT. Its protein product is CASKEMNTEAFF.

This clonotype was seen more than once but under ten times. The chain couples TRBV3-1 to TRBJ2-7; D is uncertain. The CDR3 loop spans 13 amino acids. Germline assignment: CDR1 LGHDT and CDR2 YNNKEL (reference sequence). V was cut by 1 base and J by 0 bases, with 4 bases left in between. The CDR3 loop reads CASSQASSYEQYF. The CDR3 coding sequence is TGTGCCAGCAGCCAAGCCTCCTCCTACGAGCAGTACTTC.

The chain has TRBV29-1 and TRBJ1-2; tentative D call: TRBD1 (5 bases). The CDR3 runs to 15 residues. V lost 4 bases and J lost 8, with 23 bases in between. Germline V gives CDR1 SQVTM, CDR2 ANQGSEA. DNA for the CDR3: TGCAGCGTTGTTCTAGGCCCTGACAGCTCCGGGGGCTACACCTTC. Amino acids: CSVVLGPDSSGGYTF.

The rearrangement joins TRBV15 to TRBJ1-5; 9 bases are a match to TRBD1. The V and J ends lost 0 bases and 9 bases, in that order; junction bases with no gene match: 9. The CDR3 extends over 16 amino acids. Germline V gives CDR1 LNHNV, CDR2 YYDKDF (reference sequence). CDR3 residues: CATSRDLGQGLMPQHF. The CDR3 region has the DNA TGTGCCACCAGCAGAGATCTGGGACAGGGATTGATGCCCCAGCATTTT. Full variable domain (missing parts from reference TRBV15 and TRBJ1-5): DAMVIQNPRYQVTQFGKPVTLSCSQTLNHNVMYWYQQKSSQAPKLLFHYYDKDFNNEADTPDNFQSRRPNTSFCFLDIRSPGLGDTAMYLCATSRDLGQGLMPQHFGDGTRLSIL.

In its sample, this clonotype was seen many times. J is TRBJ1-1 and V is TRBV10-3; perhaps TRBD1 as D (5 bases). Germline CDR1 and CDR2: ENHRY and SYGVKD. This CDR3 region has 14 residues. V was shortened by 0 bases and J by 4 bases, with 9 bases between the two germline ends. CDR3 coding DNA: TGTGCCATCAGTGAGTCAGGGGTTGGCACTGAAGCTTTCTTT. Its translation is CAISESGVGTEAFF.

This clonotype occurred many times. CDR3 coding DNA: TGCAGTGCTAGACCGGGGCCCCCAAATCAGCCCCAGCATTTT. Protein product: CSARPGPPNQPQHF. J is TRBJ1-5 and V is TRBV20-1; tentatively, D is TRBD1 (5 bases). The CDR3 contains 14 residues. Deletions cut 2 bases from V and 4 bases from J, with 12 bases between. Per the germline V gene, CDR1 is DFQATT and CDR2 is SNEGSKA (reference sequence).

This clonotype came up many times. The chain recombines TRBV25-1 with TRBJ1-2; 7 bases match TRBD1. Germline CDR1 is MGHDK and CDR2 is SYGVNS. The CDR3 runs to 15 residues. Trimming cost V 4 bases and J 7 bases; bases outside gene matches: 12. CDR3 nucleotide sequence: TGTGCCAGCAGTGCCCGACAGGGAAAGGCTGGTGGCTACACCTTC. Translated, it gives CASSARQGKAGGYTF.

This clonotype occurred many times. The chain combines TRBV3-1 with TRBJ2-3, with D unresolved. The germline CDR1 and CDR2 sequences are LGHDT and YNNKEL (reference sequence). There are 16 residues in the CDR3. V was trimmed by 4 bases and J by 2 bases, leaving 16 bases between them. The chain's CDR3 is CASSPRWTEFTDTQYF. Written as DNA, the CDR3 is TGTGCCAGCAGCCCCCGATGGACCGAGTTCACAGATACGCAGTATTTT.

This clonotype appeared many times. This chain joins TRBV19 and TRBJ2-1; the D gene is possibly TRBD2 (5 bases). The CDR3 is 17 amino acids. The germline V gene encodes CDR1 LNHDA and CDR2 SQIVND (reference sequence). The ends were cut back, 4 bases at V and 4 bases at J, with 20 bases in the middle. CDR3 loop: CASSRAGKVDSYNEQFF. In DNA, the CDR3 is TGTGCCAGTAGTAGGGCGGGCAAAGTCGACTCTTACAATGAGCAGTTCTTC.

The rearrangement joins TRBV29-1 to TRBJ2-7, with D possibly called TRBD1 or TRBD2 (5 bases each). CDR1 and CDR2 from the germline V gene are SQVTM and ANQGSEA. V lost 6 bases, J lost 0 bases, and 15 bases lay in between. This CDR3 comprises 14 residues. In nucleotides, the CDR3 is TGCAGCGTCACCCCGGGGCAGATCTCCTACGAGCAGTACTTC. Amino acids: CSVTPGQISYEQYF.

V usage is TRBV6-1 and J usage is TRBJ2-7, with TRBD2 identical over 10 bases. Germline CDR1 and CDR2: MNHNS and SASEGT. The ends lost 6 bases at V and 9 bases at J; junction bases unmatched: 17. The CDR3 consists of 16 residues. The CDR3: CASRKSGLADPAGQYF. In DNA, the CDR3 is TGTGCCAGCAGAAAGAGTGGACTAGCGGACCCGGCGGGGCAGTACTTC.

This clonotype was counted a few times. V gene TRBV7-9 combines with J gene TRBJ2-2; D is uncertain. The CDR3 spans 14 residues. Germline V gives CDR1 SEHNR, CDR2 FQNEAQ (reference sequence). V was clipped by 0 bases and J by 9 bases, with 11 bases between them. The CDR3 bases are TGTGCCAGCAGCTTAGCGAGGACCTGGAGGGAGCTGTTTTTT. Protein: CASSLARTWRELFF. Filled out from reference TRBV7-9 and TRBJ2-2, the complete variable domain reads DTGVSQNPRHKITKRGQNVTFRCDPISEHNRLYWYRQTLGQGPEFLTYFQNEAQLEKSRLLSDRFSAERPKGSFSTLEIQRTEQGDSAMYLCASSLARTWRELFFGEGSRLTVL.

The V call is TRBV6-1, the J call TRBJ2-3, with a weak D call TRBD2 (5 bases). Germline V gene lookup returns CDR1 MNHNS and CDR2 SASEGT. The CDR3 spans 15 residues. V lost 6 bases, J lost 3 bases, and 16 bases lay in between. CDR3 bases: TGTGCCAGCAGCCTTGAGGCGGGCCTAACAGATACGCAGTATTTT. Translated: CASSLEAGLTDTQYF.

A few counts support this clonotype. This rearrangement joins TRBV4-1 to TRBJ2-7; D is unclear. This CDR3 region has 14 residues. Per the germline V gene, CDR1 is MGHRA and CDR2 is YSYEKL. The ends were cut back, 1 base at V and 5 bases at J, with 12 bases in the middle. In nucleotides, the CDR3 is TGCGCCAGCAGCCAAGGCCTGATTCTGGACGAGCAGTACTTC. It translates to CASSQGLILDEQYF.

V is TRBV4-1 and J is TRBJ2-5; 13 bases match TRBD2. This CDR3 is 17 amino acids long. With 4 bases clipped from V and 0 bases from J, the junction kept 5 bases outside the gene matches. Germline V gene data show CDR1 as MGHRA and CDR2 as YSYEKL. The CDR3 DNA reads TGCGCCAGCAGCCGAGGACTAGCGGGGGTGTACCAAGAGACCCAGTACTTC. Its protein is CASSRGLAGVYQETQYF.

This clonotype was recorded many times. V gene TRBV6-5 combines with J gene TRBJ1-2; maybe TRBD1 (5 bases). Germline values: CDR1 MNHEY, CDR2 SVGAGI. The CDR3 has 13 amino acids. Trimming removed 6 bases from V and 4 bases from J, with 12 bases in between. CDR3 bases: TGTGCCAGCAGCGCACCCGGGACCTATGGCTACACCTTC. Amino acid sequence: CASSAPGTYGYTF.